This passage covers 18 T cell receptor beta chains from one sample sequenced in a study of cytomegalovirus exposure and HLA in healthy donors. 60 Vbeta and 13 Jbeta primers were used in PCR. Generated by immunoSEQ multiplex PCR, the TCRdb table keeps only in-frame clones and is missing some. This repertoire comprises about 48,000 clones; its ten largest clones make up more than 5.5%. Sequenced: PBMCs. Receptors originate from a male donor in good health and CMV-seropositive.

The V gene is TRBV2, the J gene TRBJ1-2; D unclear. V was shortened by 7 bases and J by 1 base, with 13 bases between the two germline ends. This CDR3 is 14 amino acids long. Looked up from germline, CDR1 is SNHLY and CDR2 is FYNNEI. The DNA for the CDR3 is TGTGCCAGCATCGTCCTCCGAGTTAACTATGGCTACACCTTC. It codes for CASIVLRVNYGYTF. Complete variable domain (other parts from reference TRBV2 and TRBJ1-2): EPEVTQTPSHQVTQMGQEVILRCVPISNHLYFYWYRQILGQKVEFLVSFYNNEISEKSEIFDDQFSVERPDGSNFTLKIRSTKLEDSAMYFCASIVLRVNYGYTFGSGTRLTVV.

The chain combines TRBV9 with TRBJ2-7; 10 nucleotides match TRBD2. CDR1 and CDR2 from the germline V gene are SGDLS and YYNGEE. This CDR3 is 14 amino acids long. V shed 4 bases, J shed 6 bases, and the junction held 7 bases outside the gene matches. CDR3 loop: CASSPRLAGIEQYF. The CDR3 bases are TGTGCCAGCAGCCCCCGACTAGCGGGTATCGAGCAGTACTTC. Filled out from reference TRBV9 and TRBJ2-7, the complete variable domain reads DSGVTQTPKHLITATGQRVTLRCSPRSGDLSVYWYQQSLDQGLQFLIQYYNGEERAKGNILERFSAQQFPDLHSELNLSSLELGDSALYFCASSPRLAGIEQYFGPGTRLTVT.

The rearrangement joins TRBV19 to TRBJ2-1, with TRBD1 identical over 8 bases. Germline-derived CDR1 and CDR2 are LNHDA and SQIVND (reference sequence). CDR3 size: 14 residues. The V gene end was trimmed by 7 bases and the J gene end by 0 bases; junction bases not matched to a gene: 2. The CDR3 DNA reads TGTGCCAGTACCGGACAGGGCTCCTACAATGAGCAGTTCTTC. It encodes CASTGQGSYNEQFF.

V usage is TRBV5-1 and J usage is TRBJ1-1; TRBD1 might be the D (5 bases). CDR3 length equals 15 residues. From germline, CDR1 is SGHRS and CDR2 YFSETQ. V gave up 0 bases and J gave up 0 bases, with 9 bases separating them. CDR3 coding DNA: TGCGCCAGCAGCTTGGCCTCAGGGATGAACACTGAAGCTTTCTTT. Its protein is CASSLASGMNTEAFF.

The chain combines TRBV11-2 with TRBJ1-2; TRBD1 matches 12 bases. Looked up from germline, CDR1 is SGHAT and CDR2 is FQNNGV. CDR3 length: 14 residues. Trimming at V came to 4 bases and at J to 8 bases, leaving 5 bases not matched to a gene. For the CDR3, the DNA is TGTGCCAGCAGCTCGGGACAGGGGGCAGAGGGCTACACCTTC. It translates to CASSSGQGAEGYTF.

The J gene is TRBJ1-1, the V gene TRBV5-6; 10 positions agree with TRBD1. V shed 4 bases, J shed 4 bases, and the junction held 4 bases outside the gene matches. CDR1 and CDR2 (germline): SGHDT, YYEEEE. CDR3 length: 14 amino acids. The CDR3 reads CASSPRDRGTEAFF. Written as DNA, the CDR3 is TGTGCCAGCAGCCCCCGGGACAGGGGCACTGAAGCTTTCTTT.

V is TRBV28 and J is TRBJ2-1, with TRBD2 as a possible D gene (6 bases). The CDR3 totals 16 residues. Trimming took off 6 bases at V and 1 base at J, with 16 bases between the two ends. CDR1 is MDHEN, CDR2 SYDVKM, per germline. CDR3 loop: CASRSLAALSYNEQFF. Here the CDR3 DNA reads TGTGCCAGCAGATCACTAGCCGCCTTATCCTACAATGAGCAGTTCTTC. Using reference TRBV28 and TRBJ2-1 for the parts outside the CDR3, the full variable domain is DVKVTQSSRYLVKRTGEKVFLECVQDMDHENMFWYRQDPGLGLRLIYFSYDVKMKEKGDIPEGYSVSREKKERFSLILESASTNQTSMYLCASRSLAALSYNEQFFGPGTRLTVL.

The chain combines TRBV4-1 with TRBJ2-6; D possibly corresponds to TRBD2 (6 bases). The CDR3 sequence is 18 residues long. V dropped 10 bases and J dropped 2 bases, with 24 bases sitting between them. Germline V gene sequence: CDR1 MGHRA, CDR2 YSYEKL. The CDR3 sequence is CATTLRESDYTGANVLTF. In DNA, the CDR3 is TGCGCCACTACACTCCGGGAGAGTGACTACACTGGGGCCAACGTCCTGACTTTC.

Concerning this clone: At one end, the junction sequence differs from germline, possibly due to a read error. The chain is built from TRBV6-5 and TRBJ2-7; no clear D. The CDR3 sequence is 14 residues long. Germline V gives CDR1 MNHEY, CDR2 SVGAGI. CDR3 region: CASSFNLGFYERYF. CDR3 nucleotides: TGTGCCAGCAGTTTTAATCTGGGTTTCTACGAGCGGTACTTC.

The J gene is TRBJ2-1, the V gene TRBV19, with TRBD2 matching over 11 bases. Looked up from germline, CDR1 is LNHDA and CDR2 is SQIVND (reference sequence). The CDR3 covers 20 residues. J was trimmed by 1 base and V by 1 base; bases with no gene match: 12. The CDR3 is CASSIVGSGGAVGSYNEQFF. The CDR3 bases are TGTGCCAGTAGTATAGTGGGTAGCGGGGGGGCGGTAGGATCCTACAATGAGCAGTTCTTC.

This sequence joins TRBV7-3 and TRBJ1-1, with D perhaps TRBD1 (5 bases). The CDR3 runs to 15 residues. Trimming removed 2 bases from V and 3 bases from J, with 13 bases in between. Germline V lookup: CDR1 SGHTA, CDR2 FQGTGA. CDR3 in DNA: TGTGCCAGCAGCTTACTCCAGGGTAATTACACTGAAGCTTTCTTT. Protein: CASSLLQGNYTEAFF. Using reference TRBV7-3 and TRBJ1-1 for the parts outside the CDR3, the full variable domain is GAGVSQTPSNKVTEKGKYVELRCDPISGHTALYWYRQSLGQGPEFLIYFQGTGAADDSGLPNDRFFAVRPEGSVSTLKIQRTERGDSAVYLCASSLLQGNYTEAFFGQGTRLTVV.

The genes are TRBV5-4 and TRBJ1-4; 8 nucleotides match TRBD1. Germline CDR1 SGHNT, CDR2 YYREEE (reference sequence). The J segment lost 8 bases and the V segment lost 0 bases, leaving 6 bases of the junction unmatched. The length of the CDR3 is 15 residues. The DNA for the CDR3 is TGTGCCAGCAGCTTGGGGGGGACAGGAGACGAAAAACTGTTTTTT. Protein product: CASSLGGTGDEKLFF.

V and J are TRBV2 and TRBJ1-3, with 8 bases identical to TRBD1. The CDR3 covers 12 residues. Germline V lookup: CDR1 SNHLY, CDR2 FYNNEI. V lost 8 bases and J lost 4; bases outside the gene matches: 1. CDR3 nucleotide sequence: TGTGCCAGCCGGGACAGGGGAAACACCATATATTTT. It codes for CASRDRGNTIYF.

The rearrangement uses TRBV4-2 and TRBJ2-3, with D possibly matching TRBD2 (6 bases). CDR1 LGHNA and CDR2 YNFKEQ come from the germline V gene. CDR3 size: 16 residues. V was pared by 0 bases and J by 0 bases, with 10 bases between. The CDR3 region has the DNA TGTGCCAGCAGCCAAGACTTGGCGGGGAGCACAGATACGCAGTATTTT. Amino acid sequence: CASSQDLAGSTDTQYF.

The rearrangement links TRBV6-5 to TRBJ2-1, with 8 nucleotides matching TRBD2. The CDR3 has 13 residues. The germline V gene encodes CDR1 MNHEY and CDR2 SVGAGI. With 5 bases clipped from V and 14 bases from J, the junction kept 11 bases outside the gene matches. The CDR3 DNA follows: TGTGCCAGCAGTCCGATCGCGGGGGGCCGGGAGTTCTTC. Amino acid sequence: CASSPIAGGREFF.

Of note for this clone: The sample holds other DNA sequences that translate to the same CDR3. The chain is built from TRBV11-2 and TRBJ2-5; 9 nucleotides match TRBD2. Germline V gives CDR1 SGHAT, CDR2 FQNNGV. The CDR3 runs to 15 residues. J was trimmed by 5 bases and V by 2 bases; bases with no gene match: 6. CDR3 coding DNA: TGTGCCAGCAGCTTAAGTAGCGGGGGCGGCGAGACCCAGTACTTC. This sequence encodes CASSLSSGGGETQYF.

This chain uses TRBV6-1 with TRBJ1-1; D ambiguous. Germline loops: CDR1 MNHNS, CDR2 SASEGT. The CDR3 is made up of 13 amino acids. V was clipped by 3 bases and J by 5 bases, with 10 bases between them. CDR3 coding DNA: TGTGCCAGCAGTGACCCAACGGGGACTGAAGCTTTCTTT. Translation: CASSDPTGTEAFF.

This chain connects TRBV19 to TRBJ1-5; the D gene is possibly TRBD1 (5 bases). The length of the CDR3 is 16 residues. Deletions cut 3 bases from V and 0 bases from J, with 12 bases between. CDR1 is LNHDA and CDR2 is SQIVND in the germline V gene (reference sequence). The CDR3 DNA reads TGTGCCAGTAGTATGTGGGGAGGGGTTAGCAATCAGCCCCAGCATTTT. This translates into CASSMWGGVSNQPQHF.